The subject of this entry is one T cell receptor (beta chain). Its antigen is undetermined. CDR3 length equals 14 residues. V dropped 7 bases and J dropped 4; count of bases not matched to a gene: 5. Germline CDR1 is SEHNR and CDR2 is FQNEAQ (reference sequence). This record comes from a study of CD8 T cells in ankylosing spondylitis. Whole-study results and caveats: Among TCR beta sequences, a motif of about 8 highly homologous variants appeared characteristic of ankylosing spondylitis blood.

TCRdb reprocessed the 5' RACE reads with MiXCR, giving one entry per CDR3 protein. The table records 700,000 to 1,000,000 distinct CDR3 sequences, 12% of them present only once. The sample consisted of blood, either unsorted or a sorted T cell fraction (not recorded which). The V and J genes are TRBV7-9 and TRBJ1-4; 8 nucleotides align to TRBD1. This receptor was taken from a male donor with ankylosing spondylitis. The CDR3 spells CASTWDRLNEKLFF. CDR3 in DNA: TGTGCCAGCACCTGGGACAGGCTTAATGAAAAACTGTTTTTT.